The 32 T cell receptor beta chains listed next were all sequenced from one sample in a study of blood T cell repertoires in COVID-19. Here immunoSEQ multiplex PCR was the method, and the copy in TCRdb shows in-frame clones only, minus some. The sample consists of tens of thousands of clones, around 75% of them appearing once. Sequenced sample: peripheral blood. Every receptor here comes from a man between 65 and 85 years old with COVID-19, enrolled during active disease.

J is TRBJ1-1 and V is TRBV15; no firm D call. Germline values: CDR1 LNHNV, CDR2 YYDKDF (reference sequence). Between the trimmed V and J ends, which lost 0 bases and 3 bases, there was a span of 8 bases. This CDR3 comprises 14 residues. CDR3 sequence: CATSREDTDTEAFF. The CDR3 DNA reads TGTGCCACCAGCAGAGAAGACACCGACACTGAAGCTTTCTTT.

The chain has TRBV9 and TRBJ2-3; 12 bases agree with TRBD2. Germline V gives CDR1 SGDLS, CDR2 YYNGEE. After removal of 4 bases from V and 2 bases from J, the junction contained 8 bases not matched to a gene. CDR3 size: 17 residues. CDR3 loop: CASSTPRLAGDTDTQYF. The CDR3 DNA reads as TGTGCCAGCAGCACCCCCCGACTAGCGGGGGACACAGATACGCAGTATTTT.

The gene calls are TRBV18 and TRBJ1-4, with D possibly matching TRBD1 (6 bases). Germline V lookup: CDR1 KGHSH, CDR2 LQKENI. The V end lost 3 bases, the J end lost 6 bases, and 8 bases lay between the germline ends. This CDR3 region has 13 residues. The CDR3 sequence is CASSPNRDEKLFF. The DNA of the CDR3 is TGTGCCAGCTCACCTAACAGGGATGAAAAACTGTTTTTT.

The chain links TRBV14 to TRBJ1-1; TRBD1 aligns across 7 bases. Germline CDR1 SGHDN, CDR2 FVKESK. The V gene end was trimmed by 2 bases and the J gene end by 0 bases; junction bases not matched to a gene: 15. CDR3 length: 19 residues. CDR3 amino acids: CASSQIISGTVKVNTEAFF. The DNA for the CDR3 is TGTGCCAGCAGCCAAATAATATCCGGGACAGTGAAGGTGAACACTGAAGCTTTCTTT. The full variable domain, in which reference TRBV14 and TRBJ1-1 provide the parts outside the CDR3, is EAGVTQFPSHSVIEKGQTVTLRCDPISGHDNLYWYRRVMGKEIKFLLHFVKESKQDESGMPNNRFLAERTGGTYSTLKVQPAELEDSGVYFCASSQIISGTVKVNTEAFFGQGTRLTVV.

The chain employs TRBV5-4 and TRBJ2-5; D call uncertain. From germline, CDR1 is SGHNT and CDR2 YYREEE (reference sequence). This CDR3 has 11 residues. Trimming took 4 bases from V and 10 from J, leaving 11 bases between them. In DNA, the CDR3 is TGTGCCAGCAGCCCACAGAAGGACCAGTACTTC. It is translated as CASSPQKDQYF.

V and J are TRBV2 and TRBJ2-1; 10 bases map to TRBD2. CDR3 length equals 12 residues. The junction had 2 bases not matched to a gene; V was cut back by 5 bases and J by 10 bases. Per germline, CDR1 SNHLY and CDR2 FYNNEI. The CDR3 sequence: CASSYSGREQFF. The CDR3 DNA reads TGTGCCAGCAGTTATAGCGGGAGGGAGCAGTTCTTC.

This sequence joins TRBV6-2 or TRBV6-3 and TRBJ1-5; TRBD1 is a possible D gene (5 bases). The CDR3 is 21 amino acids. Trimming removed 2 bases at V and 0 bases at J, with 26 bases between. Germline V gives CDR1 MNHEY, CDR2 SVGEGT. The CDR3 DNA is TGTGCCAGCAGTTACCCCCGGCTATACGGGGACGCGGGATTTAGCAATCAGCCCCAGCATTTT. It translates to CASSYPRLYGDAGFSNQPQHF.

To note about this clone: The junction does not match germline at one end; this may be a read error. CDR3 loop: CASSIAPGQAQEEFF. CDR3 bases: TGTGCCAGCAGCATAGCCCCTGGACAGGCCCAGGAAGAATTCTTC. The V call is TRBV7-8, the J call TRBJ2-1; 7 bases agree with TRBD1. Germline-derived CDR1 and CDR2 are SGHVS and FQNEAQ. The CDR3 has 15 amino acids.

V is TRBV19 and J is TRBJ1-4; TRBD1 is a possible D gene (6 bases). The V end was cut by 2 bases, the J end by 6 bases, with 16 bases between. Germline V CDR1 and CDR2: LNHDA, SQIVND (reference sequence). This CDR3 contains 16 residues. The DNA for the CDR3 is TGTGCCAGTAGTATAAGGCTTCAGGGGACCCATGAAAAACTGTTTTTT. This codes for CASSIRLQGTHEKLFF. The full variable domain, with the rest looked up from reference TRBV19 and TRBJ1-4, is DGGITQSPKYLFRKEGQNVTLSCEQNLNHDAMYWYRQDPGQGLRLIYYSQIVNDFQKGDIAEGYSVSREKKESFPLTVTSAQKNPTAFYLCASSIRLQGTHEKLFFGSGTQLSVL.

This clone was seen a handful of times. This chain links TRBV28 with TRBJ1-2; 10 bases are a match to TRBD1. Trimming removed 5 bases from V and 6 bases from J; junction bases left unmatched: 6. This CDR3 comprises 14 residues. Per the germline V gene, CDR1 is MDHEN and CDR2 is SYDVKM. CDR3 bases: TGTGCCAGCAGTCGGCGACAGGGGGCTAATGGCTACACCTTC. This gives the protein CASSRRQGANGYTF.

The rearrangement joins TRBV5-4 to TRBJ1-2; 7 nucleotides agree with TRBD1. J was trimmed by 8 bases and V by 0 bases; bases with no gene match: 7. CDR3 length equals 14 residues. Germline CDR1 SGHNT, CDR2 YYREEE (reference sequence). CDR3 in DNA: TGTGCCAGCAGCTTGGGACAGGGTGGGGAAGGCTACACCTTC. It yields the protein CASSLGQGGEGYTF.

This chain joins TRBV7-8 and TRBJ1-5; D remains unclear. The ends were cut back, 1 base at V and 4 bases at J, with 17 bases in the middle. The CDR3 is 17 residues long. CDR1 and CDR2 from the germline V gene are SGHVS and FQNEAQ. Here the CDR3 reads CASSLGALLIPNQPQHF. CDR3 bases: TGTGCCAGCAGCTTAGGGGCCCTTCTAATACCTAATCAGCCCCAGCATTTT. Drawing the rest from reference TRBV7-8 and TRBJ1-5, the complete variable domain is GAGVSQSPRYKVAKRGQDVALRCDPISGHVSLFWYQQALGQGPEFLTYFQNEAQLDKSGLPSDRFFAERPEGSVSTLKIQRTQQEDSAVYLCASSLGALLIPNQPQHFGDGTRLSIL.

The chain employs TRBV5-1 and TRBJ1-1; TRBD1 matches 10 bases. Germline CDR1 reads SGHRS; CDR2 reads YFSETQ. CDR3 size: 15 residues. The trim removed 4 bases at V and 2 bases at J, leaving 5 bases unmatched. The DNA for the CDR3 is TGCGCCAGCAGCGGGAGGACAGGGGGAAACACTGAAGCTTTCTTT. Translated: CASSGRTGGNTEAFF.

The rearrangement links TRBV6-2 or TRBV6-3 to TRBJ1-4; D unclear. Trimming took off 2 bases at V and 8 bases at J, with 15 bases between the two ends. Germline CDR1 reads MNHEY; CDR2 reads SVGEGT. The CDR3 is 15 residues long. The CDR3: CASSYEGTYAEKLFF. The CDR3 DNA sequence: TGTGCCAGCAGTTACGAGGGAACCTACGCGGAAAAACTGTTTTTT.

This clone was recorded once. This chain links TRBV28 with TRBJ2-7; the D gene is possibly TRBD1 (6 bases). CDR3 length: 14 residues. The germline V and J ends were trimmed by 6 bases and 0 bases, with 12 bases remaining between them. Germline CDR1 MDHEN, CDR2 SYDVKM. In DNA form, the CDR3 reads TGTGCCAGCAGATCTGGACAGATCTCCTACGAGCAGTACTTC. Translating it yields CASRSGQISYEQYF.

CDR3 sequence: CASSLVRGTQPQHF. The CDR3 coding sequence is TGTGCCAGCAGCTTAGTCCGGGGTACTCAGCCCCAGCATTTT. V usage is TRBV7-2 and J usage is TRBJ1-5, with no clear D. V was clipped by 1 base and J by 6 bases, with 10 bases between them. This CDR3 is 14 amino acids long. The germline V gene encodes CDR1 SGHTA and CDR2 FQGNSA.

This clone was observed a few times. The V gene is TRBV7-2, the J gene TRBJ1-6; D call uncertain. The V end lost 5 bases, the J end lost 0 bases, and 11 bases lay between the germline ends. CDR3 length: 16 amino acids. In germline, CDR1 is SGHTA, CDR2 FQGNSA. The CDR3 DNA reads TGTGCCAGCAGCCCTCTGGGGAGCTCCTATAATTCACCCCTCCACTTT. Amino acids: CASSPLGSSYNSPLHF.

The chain has TRBV6-2 or TRBV6-3 and TRBJ1-1; D uncertain. Per the germline V gene, CDR1 is MNHEY and CDR2 is SVGEGT. V shed 7 bases and J shed 5 bases, with 11 bases lying between them. This CDR3 has 12 residues. The CDR3 loop reads CASTPGRTEAFF. DNA of the CDR3: TGTGCCAGCACCCCTGGCCGAACTGAAGCTTTCTTT.

The genes are TRBV6-5 and TRBJ1-2; 10 positions match TRBD1. CDR1 and CDR2 from the germline V gene are MNHEY and SVGAGI. Losses at the gene ends were 6 bases for V and 5 bases for J; bases not matched to a gene: 6. The CDR3 is 14 residues long. The chain's CDR3 is CASRLGTGVYGYTF. The CDR3 nucleotides read TGTGCCAGCAGACTAGGGACAGGGGTATATGGCTACACCTTC.

V is TRBV3-1 (or the pseudogene TRBV3-2) and J is TRBJ1-5; unclear D gene. Germline CDR1 LGHDT, CDR2 YNNKEL (reference sequence). Trimming removed 0 bases from V and 6 bases from J, with 6 bases in between. The CDR3 covers 13 residues. The CDR3 DNA is TGTGCCAGCAGCCAAGATAGATCTCAGCCCCAGCATTTT. Its translation: CASSQDRSQPQHF.

V is TRBV5-4 and J is TRBJ1-2, with 8 positions matching TRBD1. The CDR3 length is 15 residues. The V segment lost 4 bases and the J segment 8 bases; nucleotides outside the gene matches: 13. Germline CDR1 SGHNT, CDR2 YYREEE (reference sequence). CDR3 nucleotides: TGTGCCAGCAGCAGCCCAGCAGGGGGCGCTGGAGGCTACACCTTC. Residues: CASSSPAGGAGGYTF.

The rearrangement links TRBV4-2 to TRBJ2-3; the D gene is possibly TRBD1 (6 bases). This CDR3 is built from 15 residues. The germline gives CDR1 LGHNA, CDR2 YNFKEQ. The germline V and J ends were trimmed by 3 bases and 4 bases, with 14 bases remaining between them. The CDR3 is CASSHPQGLSDTQYF. DNA of the CDR3: TGTGCCAGCAGCCATCCTCAGGGGTTGTCAGATACGCAGTATTTT.

The V and J genes are TRBV6-5 and TRBJ2-6; D gene ambiguous. V dropped 6 bases and J dropped 3 bases, with 9 bases sitting between them. The CDR3 sequence is 14 residues long. Germline loops: CDR1 MNHEY, CDR2 SVGAGI. The CDR3 coding sequence is TGTGCCAGCAGGCTTAGTGGTGGGGCCAACGTCCTGACTTTC. It encodes CASRLSGGANVLTF.

Points on this clone: Compared with germline, one end of the junction differs, possibly owing to a read error. This sequence joins TRBV6-1 and TRBJ1-3; 7 nucleotides agree with TRBD1. The CDR3 totals 14 residues. Germline values: CDR1 MNHNS, CDR2 SASEGT. The CDR3 DNA is TGTGCCAGCAGAGAAGACAGGGCTGGAAACACCATATATTTT. Its translation is CASREDRAGNTIYF.

This clone was seen more than once but under ten times. The chain combines TRBV7-9 with TRBJ1-2; tentative D call: TRBD1 (6 bases). This CDR3 contains 13 residues. In germline, CDR1 is SEHNR, CDR2 FQNEAQ (reference sequence). V lost 3 bases and J 6 bases, leaving 11 bases between the germline ends. CDR3 sequence (DNA): TGTGCCAGCAGCTTGAGGGGGTTAGATGGCTACACCTTC. It codes for CASSLRGLDGYTF.

V gene TRBV7-9 combines with J gene TRBJ2-1; 10 bases map to TRBD2. With 4 bases clipped from V and 0 bases from J, the junction kept 3 bases outside the gene matches. The CDR3 is 16 residues long. Germline V gives CDR1 SEHNR, CDR2 FQNEAQ (reference sequence). CDR3 coding DNA: TGTGCCAGCAGCTGGAGCGGGGGGGACTCCTACAATGAGCAGTTCTTC. Protein product: CASSWSGGDSYNEQFF.

The chain recombines TRBV28 with TRBJ1-2, with a possible D match to TRBD1 (6 bases). V dropped 4 bases and J dropped 8 bases, with 17 bases sitting between them. The CDR3 length is 14 residues. Germline CDR1 reads MDHEN; CDR2 reads SYDVKM. CDR3 loop: CASSSGSGVGGYTF. CDR3 DNA sequence: TGTGCCAGCAGTTCCGGATCAGGGGTGGGCGGCTACACCTTC.

This clone was recorded at least ten times. The chain uses TRBV19 and TRBJ1-6; 7 bases line up with TRBD1. Germline trimming cut 4 bases from V and 10 bases from J; bases unmatched to any gene: 1. CDR3 size: 12 residues. Germline lookup yields CDR1 LNHDA and CDR2 SQIVND (reference sequence). CDR3 sequence: CASSTRGSPLHF. CDR3 in DNA: TGTGCCAGTAGTACCAGGGGGTCACCCCTCCACTTT.

The chain links TRBV24-1 to TRBJ2-2; tentative D call: TRBD2 (7 bases). Germline V gene sequence: CDR1 KGHDR, CDR2 SFDVKD. CDR3 size: 15 residues. The V and J ends lost 3 bases and 7 bases respectively, with 14 bases between them. The CDR3 here is CATSDLRGLGGELFF. The CDR3 DNA sequence: TGTGCCACCAGTGATCTGCGGGGGCTAGGCGGGGAGCTGTTTTTT.

The gene calls are TRBV7-6 and TRBJ2-2; D gene ambiguous. V lost 5 bases to trimming and J lost 5 bases, with 9 bases between them. CDR1 is SGHVS, CDR2 FNYEAQ, per germline. This CDR3 is 13 amino acids long. In DNA form, the CDR3 reads TGTGCCAGCAGCCCCCTTAATACCGGGGAGCTGTTTTTT. Residues: CASSPLNTGELFF.

CDR3 in amino acids: CASRSGQGARDTQYF. The CDR3 DNA reads TGTGCCAGTAGATCTGGACAGGGGGCAAGAGATACGCAGTATTTT. This sequence joins TRBV19 and TRBJ2-3, with 11 bases fitting TRBD1. This CDR3 has 15 amino acids. Losses at the gene ends were 6 bases for V and 5 bases for J; bases not matched to a gene: 7. Looked up from germline, CDR1 is LNHDA and CDR2 is SQIVND (reference sequence). Complete variable domain (other parts from reference TRBV19 and TRBJ2-3): DGGITQSPKYLFRKEGQNVTLSCEQNLNHDAMYWYRQDPGQGLRLIYYSQIVNDFQKGDIAEGYSVSREKKESFPLTVTSAQKNPTAFYLCASRSGQGARDTQYFGPGTRLTVL.

The gene calls are TRBV18 and TRBJ2-3; D perhaps matches TRBD1 (6 bases). Trimming took 3 bases from V and 4 from J, leaving 11 bases between them. Per the germline V gene, CDR1 is KGHSH and CDR2 is LQKENI. The CDR3 extends over 14 amino acids. In nucleotides, the CDR3 is TGTGCCAGCTCACCCAGCAGGGGTGCAGATACGCAGTATTTT. It is translated as CASSPSRGADTQYF.